This paragraph reports one T cell receptor (beta chain). No cognate antigen has been identified for it. Base qualities are not recorded, but no much larger clone differs from it by a single base. The sample comes from a study of T cell changes during pregnancy in multiple sclerosis (dated by TCRdb to between 2018 and 2021). In terms of the full investigation: In women with multiple sclerosis, the researchers looked at how the T cell repertoire shifted as pregnancy progressed.

Libraries were prepared through the immunoSEQ multiplex PCR assay. TCRdb took this table from immuneACCESS and kept in-frame rearrangements with V and J called. Such tables lack part of the clones; where checked against another copy, unresolved V genes explain under half of the gap, and the rest is unexplained. This sample is represented by around 40,000 clones; approximately 91% of them were singletons. Together, the top ten hold about 0.5% of the sample. V loses 2 bases, J loses 4 bases, and the germline ends lie 11 bases apart. The CDR3 covers 14 residues, taking in both the cysteine and the phenylalanine. The entry retains the CDR3 DNA only, 42 bases that are in frame from base 1. CDR1 and CDR2, per the germline V gene (reference sequence), are GTSNPN and SVGIG.

This clonotype was sampled from a female donor in good health, enrolled as a control in a pregnancy study. The input for sequencing was CD4+ T cells from peripheral blood mononuclear cells, taken in the second trimester of pregnancy. The chain links TRBV30 with TRBJ1-4; the D gene is possibly TRBD1, with 6 bases matching. The nucleotide sequence is given as TGTGCCTGGAGTCAGACAGGTCTTAATGAAAAACTGTTTTTT. Protein translation: CAWSQTGLNEKLFF.